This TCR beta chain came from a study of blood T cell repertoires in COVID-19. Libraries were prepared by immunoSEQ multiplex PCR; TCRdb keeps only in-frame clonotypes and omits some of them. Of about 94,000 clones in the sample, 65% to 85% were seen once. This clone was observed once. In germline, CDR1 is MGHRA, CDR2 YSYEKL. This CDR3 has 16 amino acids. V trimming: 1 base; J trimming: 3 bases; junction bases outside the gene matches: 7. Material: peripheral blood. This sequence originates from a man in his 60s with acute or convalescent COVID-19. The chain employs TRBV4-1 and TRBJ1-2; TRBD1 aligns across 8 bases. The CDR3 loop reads CASSQGTGMDYYGYTF. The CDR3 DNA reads TGCGCCAGCAGCCAAGGGACAGGGATGGATTACTATGGCTACACCTTC.